Below are 26 T cell receptor beta chains sequenced from a single sample in a study of PD-1 blockade in classical Hodgkin lymphoma (dated by TCRdb to the early 2020s). Library preparation was by the immunoSEQ multiplex PCR assay. Here the immuneACCESS table is served through TCRdb, limited to in-frame sequences with V and J called. Missing clones are a known gap in these copies; in checked studies unresolved V genes cover under half, and the rest lacks a known reason. The sample contains 31,000 or so clones, about 72% of them found a single time. About 3.9% of the sample rests with the top ten. The time point label on this specimen signifies: cycle 4 day 1 (C4D1), after 6 weeks of nivolumab. Every trial patient had relapsed after autologous stem cell transplantation, and cohorts A, B and C differed in prior brentuximab vedotin exposure. The sample was peripheral blood mononuclear cells (PBMCs), taken before the fourth cycle of nivolumab. The source of these receptors is a human donor with classical Hodgkin lymphoma.

The chain employs TRBV7-9 and TRBJ2-1; perhaps D is TRBD1 or TRBD2 (5 bases each). The CDR3 runs 13 residues. V lost 5 bases to trimming and J lost 9 bases, with 14 bases between them. CDR1 and CDR2 from the germline V gene are SEHNR and FQNEAQ (reference sequence). Here the CDR3 DNA reads TGTGCCAGCAGCACTACCTGGGACCCTGAGCAGTTCTTC. Residues: CASSTTWDPEQFF.

The chain recombines TRBV7-3 with TRBJ2-1, with 7 positions matching TRBD1. After removal of 1 base from V and 0 bases from J, the junction contained 9 bases not matched to a gene. This CDR3 has 18 residues. The germline V gene has CDR1 SGHTA and CDR2 FQGTGA. Here the CDR3 reads CASSLSSDQGVSYNEQFF. CDR3 DNA: TGTGCCAGCAGCTTAAGTTCCGACCAGGGGGTCTCCTACAATGAGCAGTTCTTC.

This clone occurred a few times. The chain recombines TRBV6-5 with TRBJ2-1; 8 bases match TRBD1. CDR1 is MNHEY and CDR2 is SVGAGI in the germline V gene. This CDR3 is 15 amino acids long. V lost 4 bases to trimming and J lost 6 bases; unmatched junction nucleotides: 8. CDR3 nucleotide sequence: TGTGCCAGCAGTTCCTTGGGACAGGTTCGCAATGAGCAGTTCTTC. Its protein product is CASSSLGQVRNEQFF.

CDR3 coding DNA: TGTGCCAGTAGTCCCCAGTCCGGGGACATTCAGTACTTC. As protein: CASSPQSGDIQYF. This rearrangement joins TRBV19 to TRBJ2-4, with a possible D match to TRBD2 (5 bases). V was cut by 5 bases and J by 8 bases, with 13 bases left in between. Per germline, CDR1 LNHDA and CDR2 SQIVND (reference sequence). The CDR3 has 13 amino acids.

V usage is TRBV28 and J usage is TRBJ2-7, with D possibly being TRBD1 (6 bases). V lost 5 bases and J 4 bases, leaving 18 bases between the germline ends. This CDR3 has 15 amino acids. Germline CDR1 and CDR2: MDHEN and SYDVKM. CDR3 protein: CASSPDVGAGYEQYF. CDR3 bases: TGTGCCAGCAGTCCCGACGTGGGGGCAGGGTACGAGCAGTACTTC.

This chain connects TRBV18 to TRBJ2-1; D unclear. The V end was cut by 4 bases, the J end by 8 bases, with 9 bases between. The CDR3 runs to 12 residues. Germline-derived CDR1 and CDR2 are KGHSH and LQKENI. CDR3: CASSLSPDEQFF. The CDR3, as DNA: TGTGCCAGCTCACTGAGCCCGGATGAGCAGTTCTTC.

The genes are TRBV13 and TRBJ1-1; D might be TRBD1 (5 bases). The CDR3 spans 13 residues. Germline CDR1 and CDR2: PRHDT and FYEKMQ (reference sequence). V was shortened by 7 bases and J by 8 bases, with 17 bases between the two germline ends. CDR3 in DNA: TGTGCCAGCACCTCAAGGGGACCCTTCGAAGCTTTCTTT. It encodes CASTSRGPFEAFF.

V gene TRBV7-8 combines with J gene TRBJ1-2, with 12 bases aligning to TRBD1. The length of the CDR3 is 14 residues. V gave up 1 base and J gave up 7 bases; unmatched junction bases: 1. Germline values: CDR1 SGHVS, CDR2 FQNEAQ. Here the CDR3 DNA reads TGTGCCAGCAGCTTAGGGGACAGGGGGCCTGGCTACACCTTC. Its translation: CASSLGDRGPGYTF. Looking up the rest from reference TRBV7-8 and TRBJ1-2 gives the full variable domain: GAGVSQSPRYKVAKRGQDVALRCDPISGHVSLFWYQQALGQGPEFLTYFQNEAQLDKSGLPSDRFFAERPEGSVSTLKIQRTQQEDSAVYLCASSLGDRGPGYTFGSGTRLTVV.

The chain employs TRBV15 and TRBJ2-4; D call uncertain. This CDR3 has 13 residues. Trimming removed 1 base at V and 11 bases at J, with 12 bases between. Germline-derived CDR1 and CDR2 are LNHNV and YYDKDF (reference sequence). The CDR3 coding sequence is TGTGCCACCAGCAGAGGCTCCCCGGGTGTTCAGTACTTC. Translating gives CATSRGSPGVQYF.

The rearrangement joins TRBV7-9 to TRBJ2-7; 10 bases map to TRBD1. V lost 4 bases and J lost 6; bases outside the gene matches: 6. The CDR3 totals 14 residues. CDR1 is SEHNR and CDR2 is FQNEAQ in the germline V gene (reference sequence). CDR3: CASSSLGQGGEQYF. CDR3 nucleotide sequence: TGTGCCAGCAGCTCATTAGGACAGGGGGGCGAGCAGTACTTC.

In its sample, this clone was seen a few times. The V gene is TRBV19, the J gene TRBJ2-4; D ambiguous. The germline V and J ends were trimmed by 3 bases and 1 base, with 10 bases remaining between them. This CDR3 comprises 15 residues. Germline CDR1 reads LNHDA; CDR2 reads SQIVND (reference sequence). CDR3 nucleotides: TGTGCCAGTAGTATTCTCCAGAGGGCCAAAAACATTCAGTACTTC. Amino acids: CASSILQRAKNIQYF.

The CDR3 protein is CSVQTGGGGKSYEQYF. CDR3 nucleotide sequence: TGCAGCGTTCAAACAGGGGGCGGGGGTAAATCCTACGAGCAGTACTTC. This chain joins TRBV29-1 and TRBJ2-7; 9 bases align to TRBD1. After removal of 5 bases from V and 1 base from J, the junction contained 12 bases not matched to a gene. The CDR3 runs to 16 residues. CDR1 is SQVTM and CDR2 is ANQGSEA in the germline V gene.

The gene calls are TRBV5-6 and TRBJ2-7, with unresolved D. Germline V gene data show CDR1 as SGHDT and CDR2 as YYEEEE. V shed 0 bases and J shed 7 bases, with 20 bases lying between them. There are 16 residues in the CDR3. CDR3 in DNA: TGTGCCAGCAGCTTGGTTGGGCTTAGTGCAACCGGGGAGCAGTACTTC. It is translated as CASSLVGLSATGEQYF.

The V and J genes are TRBV7-3 and TRBJ2-1; 12 bases are a match to TRBD2. Germline lookup yields CDR1 SGHTA and CDR2 FQGTGA. V lost 4 bases to trimming and J lost 4 bases; unmatched junction nucleotides: 5. This CDR3 region has 16 residues. CDR3 DNA sequence: TGTGCCAGCAGCTCGTCACTAGCGGGGGGTTACAATGAGCAGTTCTTC. Amino acid sequence: CASSSSLAGGYNEQFF.

This clone was picked up a small number of times. V usage is TRBV9 and J usage is TRBJ2-3, with 7 bases matching TRBD1. The CDR3 totals 15 residues. Germline assignment: CDR1 SGDLS and CDR2 YYNGEE. V gave up 4 bases and J gave up 2 bases; unmatched junction bases: 7. The CDR3: CASSPSGTATDTQYF. The CDR3, as DNA: TGTGCCAGCAGCCCCTCGGGGACAGCCACAGATACGCAGTATTTT. Looking up the rest from reference TRBV9 and TRBJ2-3 gives the full variable domain: DSGVTQTPKHLITATGQRVTLRCSPRSGDLSVYWYQQSLDQGLQFLIQYYNGEERAKGNILERFSAQQFPDLHSELNLSSLELGDSALYFCASSPSGTATDTQYFGPGTRLTVL.

The J gene is TRBJ2-7, the V gene TRBV28, with TRBD2 identical over 10 bases. The CDR3 is made up of 15 amino acids. J gave up 2 bases and V 2 bases, and 3 bases lay outside the gene matches. Germline lookup yields CDR1 MDHEN and CDR2 SYDVKM. For the CDR3, the DNA is TGTGCCAGCAGTTTAGGGACTAGCGCGACCTACGAGCAGTACTTC. Translation gives CASSLGTSATYEQYF.

The V and J genes are TRBV9 and TRBJ2-7; a weak D match, TRBD2 (6 bases). Germline loops: CDR1 SGDLS, CDR2 YYNGEE. CDR3 length equals 16 residues. Trimming removed 4 bases from V and 5 bases from J, with 22 bases in between. The CDR3: CASSPRDSRSDHEQYF. The CDR3 DNA reads TGTGCCAGCAGCCCTCGGGACTCCCGGTCAGATCACGAGCAGTACTTC.

The genes are TRBV10-3 and TRBJ2-1; tentatively, D is TRBD1 or TRBD2 (5 bases each). This CDR3 contains 18 residues. The V end lost 4 bases, the J end lost 9 bases, and 28 bases lay between the germline ends. Germline CDR1 reads ENHRY; CDR2 reads SYGVKD. CDR3 DNA: TGTGCCATCAGTGTCGGGGTGGAAGCCGAACTAGGTGGGGGTGAGCAGTTCTTC. The encoded protein is CAISVGVEAELGGGEQFF.

The chain uses TRBV7-3 and TRBJ1-2, with D tentatively TRBD1 (5 bases). Germline CDR1 reads SGHTA; CDR2 reads FQGTGA. V was pared by 2 bases and J by 3 bases, with 10 bases between. The CDR3 is 14 amino acids. In nucleotides, the CDR3 is TGTGCCAGCAGCTTAGGGGGAATGGACTATGGCTACACCTTC. Its translation is CASSLGGMDYGYTF.

The chain joins TRBV27 to TRBJ2-5; no reliable D call. The CDR3 length is 14 residues. Germline-derived CDR1 and CDR2 are MNHEY and SMNVEV (reference sequence). The V end lost 4 bases, the J end lost 1 base, and 10 bases lay between the germline ends. CDR3 loop: CASSSIMTQETQYF. DNA of the CDR3: TGTGCCAGCAGTTCTATCATGACCCAAGAGACCCAGTACTTC.

The chain has TRBV29-1 and TRBJ1-2; D unresolved. The CDR3 totals 12 residues. Germline V lookup: CDR1 SQVTM, CDR2 ANQGSEA. V was trimmed by 2 bases and J by 3 bases, leaving 7 bases between them. CDR3 coding DNA: TGCAGCGTTGAAAACGGCTACTATGGCTACACCTTC. Its protein product is CSVENGYYGYTF.

CDR3 DNA sequence: TGTGCCAGCAGTTACCGACGGACCTCATCCAATCAGCCCCAGCATTTT. It codes for CASSYRRTSSNQPQHF. The chain joins TRBV6-5 to TRBJ1-5, with D unclear. This CDR3 comprises 16 residues. Deletions cut 2 bases from V and 3 bases from J, with 14 bases between. The germline V gene has CDR1 MNHEY and CDR2 SVGAGI.

The chain recombines TRBV6-1 with TRBJ2-7, with D uncertain. Trimming left V 2 bases short and J 4 bases short, with 3 bases between. CDR1 is MNHNS and CDR2 is SASEGT in the germline V gene. The CDR3 spans 11 residues. The CDR3 DNA reads TGTGCCAGCAGTGAACAATACGAGCAGTACTTC. Its protein product is CASSEQYEQYF.

This clone has just a few counts. V and J are TRBV5-1 and TRBJ1-2, with D possibly being TRBD1 (6 bases). This CDR3 region has 13 residues. Germline V gene sequence: CDR1 SGHRS, CDR2 YFSETQ. Trimming pared 4 bases from V and 8 bases from J, leaving 15 bases between. The CDR3 DNA is TGCGCCAGCAGCGCAGGGGCCCTCTCGGGCTACACCTTC. It yields the protein CASSAGALSGYTF. Supplemented by reference TRBV5-1 and TRBJ1-2, the full variable domain reads KAGVTQTPRYLIKTRGQQVTLSCSPISGHRSVSWYQQTPGQGLQFLFEYFSETQRNKGNFPGRFSGRQFSNSRSEMNVSTLELGDSALYLCASSAGALSGYTFGSGTRLTVV.

The chain carries TRBV30 and TRBJ2-7; 7 nucleotides agree with TRBD1. V dropped 5 bases and J dropped 7; count of bases not matched to a gene: 8. Looked up from germline, CDR1 is GTSNPN and CDR2 is SVGIG (reference sequence). This CDR3 region has 12 residues. The CDR3 spells CAWGTAPLEQYF. In nucleotides, the CDR3 is TGTGCCTGGGGGACAGCCCCCTTAGAGCAGTACTTC.

This chain connects TRBV29-1 to TRBJ2-7, with a weak D call TRBD2 (5 bases). Deletions cut 0 bases from V and 7 bases from J, with 16 bases between. Germline CDR1 reads SQVTM; CDR2 reads ANQGSEA. The CDR3 extends over 14 amino acids. CDR3 amino acids: CSVEDQGWGEEQYF. The CDR3 DNA is TGCAGCGTTGAAGATCAAGGGTGGGGAGAAGAGCAGTACTTC.